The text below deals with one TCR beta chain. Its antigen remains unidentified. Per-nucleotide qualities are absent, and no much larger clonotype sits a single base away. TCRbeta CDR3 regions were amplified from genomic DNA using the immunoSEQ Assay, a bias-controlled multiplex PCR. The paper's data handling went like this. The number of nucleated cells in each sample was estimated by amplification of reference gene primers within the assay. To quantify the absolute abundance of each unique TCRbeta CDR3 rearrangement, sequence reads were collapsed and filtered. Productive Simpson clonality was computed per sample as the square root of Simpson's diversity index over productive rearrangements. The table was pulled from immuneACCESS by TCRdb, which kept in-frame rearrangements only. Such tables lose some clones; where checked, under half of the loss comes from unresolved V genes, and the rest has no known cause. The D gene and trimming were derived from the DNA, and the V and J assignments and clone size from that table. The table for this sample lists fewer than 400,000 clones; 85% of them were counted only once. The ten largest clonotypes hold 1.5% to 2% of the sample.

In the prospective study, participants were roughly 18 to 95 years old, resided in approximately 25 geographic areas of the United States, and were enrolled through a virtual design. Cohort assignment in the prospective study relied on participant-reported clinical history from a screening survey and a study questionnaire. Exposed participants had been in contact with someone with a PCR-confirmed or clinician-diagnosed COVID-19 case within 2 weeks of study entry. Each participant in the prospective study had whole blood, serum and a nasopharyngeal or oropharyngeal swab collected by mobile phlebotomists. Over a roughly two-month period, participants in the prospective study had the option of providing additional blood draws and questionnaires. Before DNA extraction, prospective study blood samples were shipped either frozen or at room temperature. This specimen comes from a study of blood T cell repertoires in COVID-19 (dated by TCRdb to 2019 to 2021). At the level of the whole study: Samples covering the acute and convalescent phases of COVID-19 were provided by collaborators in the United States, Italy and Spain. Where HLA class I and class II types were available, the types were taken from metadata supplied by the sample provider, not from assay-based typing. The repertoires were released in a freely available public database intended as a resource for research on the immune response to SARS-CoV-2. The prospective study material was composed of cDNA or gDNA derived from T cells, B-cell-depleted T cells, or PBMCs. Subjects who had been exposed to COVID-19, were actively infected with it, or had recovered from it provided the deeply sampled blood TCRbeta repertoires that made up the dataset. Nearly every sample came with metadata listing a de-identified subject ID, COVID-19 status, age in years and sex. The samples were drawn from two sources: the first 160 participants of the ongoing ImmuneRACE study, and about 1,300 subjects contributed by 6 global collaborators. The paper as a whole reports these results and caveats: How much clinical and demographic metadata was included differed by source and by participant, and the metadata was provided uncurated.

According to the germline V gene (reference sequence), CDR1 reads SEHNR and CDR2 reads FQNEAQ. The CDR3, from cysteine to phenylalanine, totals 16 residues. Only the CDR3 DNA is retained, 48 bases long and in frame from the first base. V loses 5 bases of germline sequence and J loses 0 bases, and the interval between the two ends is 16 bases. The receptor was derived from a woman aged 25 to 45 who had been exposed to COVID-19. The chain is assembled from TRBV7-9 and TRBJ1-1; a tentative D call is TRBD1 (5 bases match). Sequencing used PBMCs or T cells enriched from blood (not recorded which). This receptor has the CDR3 CASSKPTVIMNTEAFF. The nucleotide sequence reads TGTGCCAGCAGCAAACCGACAGTCATAATGAACACTGAAGCTTTCTTT.